The 15 T cell receptor beta chains below come from one sample, sequenced in a study of T cell responses to AZD1222 COVID-19 vaccine (TCRdb year 2021). The intended sense of this specimen's time point label: about 28 days (+/-7) after the second vaccine dose. Libraries were built with the immunoSEQ multiplex PCR assay. What TCRdb holds here is the immuneACCESS table cut down to in-frame rearrangements. Part of the clones is not present; checked against another copy, under half of the missing clones reflect an unresolved V gene, and the others are unexplained. The sample contains 100,000 to 150,000 clones, around 85% of them found a single time. Clones ranked in the top ten supply roughly 4.4% of the sample. The sequencing here drew on peripheral blood, taken 28 days after the second AZD1222 dose. The source of these receptors is an adult who received the AZD1222 COVID-19 vaccine.

This clone was recorded a few times. This sequence joins TRBV4-1 and TRBJ1-4; TRBD1 matches at 9 bases. V was clipped by 4 bases and J by 7 bases; unmatched bases: 7. Germline V gene lookup returns CDR1 MGHRA and CDR2 YSYEKL. CDR3 length: 15 residues. The CDR3 loop reads CASSRLGTGPEKLFF. The CDR3 coding sequence is TGCGCCAGCAGCCGATTAGGGACAGGGCCTGAAAAACTGTTTTTT.

The chain recombines TRBV28 with TRBJ2-4; weak D call: TRBD1 (5 bases). Germline CDR1 MDHEN, CDR2 SYDVKM. There are 15 residues in the CDR3. Trimming left V 5 bases short and J 0 bases short, with 11 bases between. The chain's CDR3 is CASSPQGIAKNIQYF. The CDR3, as DNA: TGTGCCAGCAGTCCCCAGGGAATAGCCAAAAACATTCAGTACTTC.

This chain joins TRBV5-8 and TRBJ1-5, with TRBD1 identical over 9 bases. There are 15 residues in the CDR3. The V gene end was trimmed by 0 bases and the J gene end by 6 bases; junction bases not matched to a gene: 4. Germline-derived CDR1 and CDR2 are SGHTS and YDEGEE. Written as DNA, the CDR3 is TGTGCCAGCAGCTTGGAAGGGACAGGGACTCAGCCCCAGCATTTT. Amino acids: CASSLEGTGTQPQHF. The entire variable domain, with the rest obtained from reference TRBV5-8 and TRBJ1-5, is as follows: EAGVTQSPTHLIKTRGQQATLRCSPISGHTSVYWYQQALGLGLQFLLWYDEGEERNRGNFPPRFSGRQFPNYSSELNVNALELEDSALYLCASSLEGTGTQPQHFGDGTRLSIL.

This rearrangement joins TRBV7-9 to TRBJ2-2; 11 positions match TRBD2. CDR1 and CDR2 (germline): SEHNR, FQNEAQ (reference sequence). CDR3 length: 15 residues. V dropped 3 bases and J dropped 9; count of bases not matched to a gene: 6. The CDR3 DNA is TGTGCCAGCAGCTTCGCTAGCGGGGGGCAGAGGGAGCTGTTTTTT. It yields the protein CASSFASGGQRELFF.

The chain couples TRBV5-1 to TRBJ1-1; D is uncertain. The germline V and J ends were trimmed by 6 bases and 0 bases, with 15 bases remaining between them. The CDR3 has 15 residues. Looked up from germline, CDR1 is SGHRS and CDR2 is YFSETQ. As DNA, the CDR3 is TGCGCCAGCATCCCTAGTTGGGGAATGAACACTGAAGCTTTCTTT. It yields the protein CASIPSWGMNTEAFF.

This chain connects TRBV7-2 to TRBJ1-2; TRBD1 matches at 7 bases. Germline CDR1 is SGHTA and CDR2 is FQGNSA. The CDR3 contains 14 residues. The ends lost 3 bases at V and 8 bases at J; junction bases unmatched: 9. Written as DNA, the CDR3 is TGTGCCAGCAGCTTCGGGACAGCCTTGGGGGGCTACACCTTC. Translating it yields CASSFGTALGGYTF.

The V gene is TRBV29-1, the J gene TRBJ2-2; tentatively, D is TRBD1 (7 bases). The germline gives CDR1 SQVTM, CDR2 ANQGSEA. V gave up 4 bases and J gave up 9 bases, with 15 bases separating them. The CDR3 consists of 13 residues. The CDR3 DNA sequence: TGCAGCGTTGGGCAGGGGGGTGACCGGGAGCTGTTTTTT. Amino acids: CSVGQGGDRELFF.

J is TRBJ1-6 and V is TRBV9; D not resolved. The CDR3 spans 16 residues. Germline values: CDR1 SGDLS, CDR2 YYNGEE. The germline V and J ends were trimmed by 3 bases and 3 bases, with 13 bases remaining between them. CDR3 sequence: CASSEGGRNYNSPLHF. The CDR3 DNA reads as TGTGCCAGCAGCGAGGGCGGGCGGAACTATAATTCACCCCTCCACTTT.

The V and J genes are TRBV10-3 and TRBJ1-3, with D perhaps matching TRBD1 (5 bases). This CDR3 has 14 amino acids. V lost 4 bases to trimming and J lost 4 bases, with 11 bases between them. The germline gives CDR1 ENHRY, CDR2 SYGVKD. The CDR3 protein is CAISGDLLGNTIYF. The CDR3 DNA reads as TGTGCCATCAGTGGGGACTTATTGGGAAACACCATATATTTT.

This rearrangement joins TRBV5-1 to TRBJ1-3; D call uncertain. This CDR3 has 16 residues. V gave up 5 bases and J gave up 0 bases, with 15 bases separating them. Germline CDR1 and CDR2: SGHRS and YFSETQ. The CDR3 DNA reads TGCGCCAGCAGTCCAGATTTGCAGGTCTCTGGAAACACCATATATTTT. It is translated as CASSPDLQVSGNTIYF. Combining the CDR3 with reference TRBV5-1 and TRBJ1-3 gives the whole variable domain KAGVTQTPRYLIKTRGQQVTLSCSPISGHRSVSWYQQTPGQGLQFLFEYFSETQRNKGNFPGRFSGRQFSNSRSEMNVSTLELGDSALYLCASSPDLQVSGNTIYFGEGSWLTVV.

The chain links TRBV7-3 to TRBJ1-2; TRBD1 might be the D (6 bases). The V end was cut by 0 bases, the J end by 8 bases, with 16 bases between. Germline assignment: CDR1 SGHTA and CDR2 FQGTGA. This CDR3 spans 15 amino acids. The CDR3 sequence: CASSLTQAGVGGYTF. CDR3 nucleotide sequence: TGTGCCAGCAGCTTAACCCAGGCAGGGGTTGGGGGCTACACCTTC.

V usage is TRBV5-1 and J usage is TRBJ1-4; 8 positions match TRBD1. The CDR3 is 15 amino acids. The J segment lost 7 bases and the V segment lost 0 bases, leaving 5 bases of the junction unmatched. From germline, CDR1 is SGHRS and CDR2 YFSETQ. CDR3 amino acids: CASSLGARGREKLFF. The DNA of the CDR3 is TGCGCCAGCAGCTTGGGGGCCAGGGGGCGTGAAAAACTGTTTTTT.

This chain joins TRBV7-9 and TRBJ1-1; D is uncertain. Germline V lookup: CDR1 SEHNR, CDR2 FQNEAQ (reference sequence). There are 13 residues in the CDR3. V gave up 1 base and J gave up 10 bases, with 13 bases separating them. The CDR3 bases are TGTGCCAGCAGCTTAGATCTGGGTTCCGGAGCTTTCTTT. Translating it yields CASSLDLGSGAFF.

The V call is TRBV7-9, the J call TRBJ1-2; D is ambiguous. Trimming took 6 bases from V and 1 from J, leaving 9 bases between them. The CDR3 loop spans 13 amino acids. The germline CDR1 and CDR2 sequences are SEHNR and FQNEAQ (reference sequence). CDR3 amino acids: CASSEDFNYGYTF. In nucleotides, the CDR3 is TGTGCCAGCAGTGAGGATTTTAACTATGGCTACACCTTC.

This clone was counted only a few times. This sequence joins TRBV4-3 and TRBJ1-3; D not resolved. This CDR3 comprises 15 residues. CDR1 is LGHNA and CDR2 is YSLEER in the germline V gene. V shed 0 bases and J shed 0 bases, with 6 bases lying between them. The CDR3 DNA sequence: TGCGCCAGCAGCCAAGATAGCACCTCTGGAAACACCATATATTTT. Translation gives CASSQDSTSGNTIYF.